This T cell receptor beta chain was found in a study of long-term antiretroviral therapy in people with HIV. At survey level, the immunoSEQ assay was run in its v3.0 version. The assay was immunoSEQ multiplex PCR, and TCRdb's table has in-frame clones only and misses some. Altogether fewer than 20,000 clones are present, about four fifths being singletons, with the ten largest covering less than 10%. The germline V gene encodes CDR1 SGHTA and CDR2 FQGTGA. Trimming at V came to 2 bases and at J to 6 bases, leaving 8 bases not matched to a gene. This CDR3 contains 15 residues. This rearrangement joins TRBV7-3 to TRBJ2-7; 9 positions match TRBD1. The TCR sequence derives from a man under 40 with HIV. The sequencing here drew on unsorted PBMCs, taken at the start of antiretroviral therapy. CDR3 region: CASSLGTGTPSEQYF. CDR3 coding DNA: TGTGCCAGCAGCTTAGGGACAGGGACTCCAAGCGAGCAGTACTTC.